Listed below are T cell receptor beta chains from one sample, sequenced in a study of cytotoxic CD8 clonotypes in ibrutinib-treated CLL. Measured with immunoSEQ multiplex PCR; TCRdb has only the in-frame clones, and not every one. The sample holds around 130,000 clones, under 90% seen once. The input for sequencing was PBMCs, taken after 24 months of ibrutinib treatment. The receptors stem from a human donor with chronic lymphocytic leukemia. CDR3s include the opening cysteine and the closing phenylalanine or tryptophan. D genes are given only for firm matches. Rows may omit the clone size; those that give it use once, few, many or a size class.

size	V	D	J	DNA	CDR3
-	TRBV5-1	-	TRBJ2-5	TGCGCCAGCAGCTTTCTTCGGGGGCAGGAAGAGACCCAGTACTTC	CASSFLRGQEETQYF
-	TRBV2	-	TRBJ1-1	TGTGCCACCTCGACAGAGGGAGACACTGAAGCTTTCTTT	CATSTEGDTEAFF
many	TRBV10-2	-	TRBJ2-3	TGCGCCAGCAGGCCTGGGGGTAGCACAGATACGCAGTATTTT	CASRPGGSTDTQYF
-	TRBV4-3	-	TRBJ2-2	TGCGCCAGCAGCCAAGGGCGGGCAGGGGTTGCCGGGGAGCTGTTTTTT	CASSQGRAGVAGELFF
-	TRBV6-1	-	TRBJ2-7	TGTGCCAGCAACCAACTAGGCGGATCCTACGAGCAGTACTTC	CASNQLGGSYEQYF
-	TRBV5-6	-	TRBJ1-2	TGTGCCAGCAGGTCGCAGGGGTTTCTTGGCTACACCTTC	CASRSQGFLGYTF
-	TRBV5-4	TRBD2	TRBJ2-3	TGTGCCAGCAGCGCAATAGCGGGGGGTTTTAATACGCAGTATTTT	CASSAIAGGFNTQYF
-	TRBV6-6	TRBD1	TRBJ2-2	TGTGCCAGCAGTTATGAGACAGGGCAGGGCACCGGGGAGCTGTTTTTT	CASSYETGQGTGELFF
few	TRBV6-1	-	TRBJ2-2	TGTGCCAGCAGTGTGGGTATTACCTTGGGGGAGCTGTTTTTT	CASSVGITLGELFF
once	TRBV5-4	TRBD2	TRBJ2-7	TGTGCCAGCAGCCTGACTAGCGGGGGGTCCTACGAGCAGTACTTC	CASSLTSGGSYEQYF
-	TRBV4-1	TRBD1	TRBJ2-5	TGCGCCAGCAGCCAGACAGGGGGAGAGACCCAGTACTTC	CASSQTGGETQYF
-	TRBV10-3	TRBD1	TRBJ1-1	TGTGCCATCCGGCGACAGGGGCGTACTGAAGCTTTCTTT	CAIRRQGRTEAFF
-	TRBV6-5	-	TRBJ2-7	TGTGCCAGCAGCTACAGGTACGAGCAGTACTTC	CASSYRYEQYF